These T cell receptor beta chains were read from a single sample in a study of blood T cell repertoires in COVID-19. Some clones are missing from TCRdb's copy, which holds only in-frame ones; the method was immunoSEQ multiplex PCR. Among 200,000 to 250,000 clones listed, around 87% were seen once. The sample was peripheral blood. These receptors originate from a man aged 55 to 69 with acute or convalescent COVID-19. The CDR3 runs from the conserved cysteine through the conserved F or W. The D gene is left open where the match is weak. Size is stated for part of the rows, as once, few or many counts, or as a class when the clone is expanded.

cdr3_nt cdr3_aa d_call clone_size j_call v_call
TGCAGCGCAGGTCCCCCAGGGCCTAACTATGGCTACACCTTC CSAGPPGPNYGYTF - - TRBJ1-2 TRBV29-1
TGTGCCAGCAGTGAAGACAGGGGACAAGAGACCCAGTACTTC CASSEDRGQETQYF TRBD1 - TRBJ2-5 TRBV2
TGTGCCAGCAGCGTAGGGACTAGCGGGGGTCGTAGCACAGATACGCAGTATTTT CASSVGTSGGRSTDTQYF TRBD2 - TRBJ2-3 TRBV9
TGTGCCAGCGGCACTAGGTCAGATACGCAGTATTTT CASGTRSDTQYF - - TRBJ2-3 TRBV3-1/TRBV3-2
TGCGCCAGCAGCCCACACAGGTACCAAGAGACCCAGTACTTC CASSPHRYQETQYF - - TRBJ2-5 TRBV10-1
TGTGCCAGCAGTCAGGGCCGCAATCAGCCCCAGCATTTT CASSQGRNQPQHF - many TRBJ1-5 TRBV27
TGTGCCAGCAGCTTAGGTAGGGGCTCCTACGAGCAGTACTTC CASSLGRGSYEQYF - few TRBJ2-7 TRBV11-2
TGTGCCAGCAGCTTGACAGGATCCGATACGCAGTATTTT CASSLTGSDTQYF - - TRBJ2-3 TRBV6-5
TGTGCCAGCTCACCGCGGGACTTCCAAGAGACCCAGTACTTC CASSPRDFQETQYF - - TRBJ2-5 TRBV18
TGTGCCACCAGTGATGCCAGCGGGGGCTCCTACAATGAGCAGTTCTTC CATSDASGGSYNEQFF TRBD2 - TRBJ2-1 TRBV24-1
TGTGCCAGCAGCCCCGGGACTAGCGGGGGGGTCGAGCAGTACTTC CASSPGTSGGVEQYF TRBD2 - TRBJ2-7 TRBV13
TGCGCCAGCAGCGCGCTAGCCTCTAGCACAGATACGCAGTATTTT CASSALASSTDTQYF - - TRBJ2-3 TRBV5-1
TGTGCCAGTAGTAAAAACAGGGTGGGCACAGATACGCAGTATTTT CASSKNRVGTDTQYF - - TRBJ2-3 TRBV19
TGTGCCAGCAGCGTACTTCCCGGGACAGCTTATAATTCACCCCTCCACTTT CASSVLPGTAYNSPLHF TRBD1 few TRBJ1-6 TRBV9
TGTGCCAGCAGCTCCAACGGACAGGGGGCCGGGAGGGCTAATGAAAAACTGTTTTTT CASSSNGQGAGRANEKLFF TRBD1 - TRBJ1-4 TRBV7-9
TGTGCCAGCAGCTCTGGGACAGACTATCTCGGCAATCAGCCCCAGCATTTT CASSSGTDYLGNQPQHF TRBD1 - TRBJ1-5 TRBV27
TGCGCCAGCAGCTTGGATGGACAGGGGGCGGTTTTGACCCAGTACTTC CASSLDGQGAVLTQYF TRBD1 - TRBJ2-5 TRBV5-1
TGTGCCAGCAGCCCACTTACCTATCCCGGGACAGCCTACGAGCAGTACTTC CASSPLTYPGTAYEQYF TRBD1 once TRBJ2-7 TRBV27
TGTGCCAGCAGTCGGAATCGGGGGGGAGTTTTCTTT CASSRNRGGVFF - - TRBJ1-1 TRBV12-3/TRBV12-4
TGTGCCAGCAGCTTAGCACCGGGACAGGGGGCTGTCGGCTACACCTTC CASSLAPGQGAVGYTF TRBD1 - TRBJ1-2 TRBV7-2
TGTGCCACCGTTAGCGGGGGGGCTGGCACAGATACGCAGTATTTT CATVSGGAGTDTQYF TRBD2 - TRBJ2-3 TRBV19
TGTGCCAGCAGCTCGGCACAGGGTCGAGGTACTAATGAAAAACTGTTTTTT CASSSAQGRGTNEKLFF - - TRBJ1-4 TRBV7-6
TGTGCCAGCAGCTTGCGAGGCAATCAGCCCCAGCATTTT CASSLRGNQPQHF - once TRBJ1-5 TRBV5-8
TGTGCCAGCAGCCAAGATGGCAGGGGAAGGAACACTGAAGCTTTCTTT CASSQDGRGRNTEAFF - - TRBJ1-1 TRBV14
TGTGCCAGCAGCGTAGAGCTCCTGGCAGGGCAAGAGACCCAGTACTTC CASSVELLAGQETQYF - - TRBJ2-5 TRBV9
TGCGCCAGCAGCTTGGCCACAGCCTCCGGGGAGCTGTTTTTT CASSLATASGELFF - - TRBJ2-2 TRBV5-1
TGCGCCAGCGCCGCAGGAGGCCGCAACAATGAGCAGTTCTTC CASAAGGRNNEQFF - - TRBJ2-1 TRBV5-1
TGTGCCAGCAGTTTAACCTGGGACAGGGTGGGGTATGGCTACACCTTC CASSLTWDRVGYGYTF TRBD1 - TRBJ1-2 TRBV27
TGTGCCAGCTACGGACAGGGACAAGAGACCCAGTACTTC CASYGQGQETQYF TRBD1 - TRBJ2-5 TRBV12-3/TRBV12-4
TGTGCCAGCAGCCCCCAGGGGCTGGGGGATCAGCCCCAGCATTTT CASSPQGLGDQPQHF - - TRBJ1-5 TRBV6-2/TRBV6-3
TGTGCCAGCAGTTTTATTCGACTAGCGGACCGATTGGAGCAGTACTTC CASSFIRLADRLEQYF TRBD2 - TRBJ2-7 TRBV27
TGCAGCGTGACAGGGAGCAATGAGCAGTTCTTC CSVTGSNEQFF TRBD1 - TRBJ2-1 TRBV20-1
TGTGCCAGTAAAGGGGGATTGGATCAGTATGGCTACACCTTC CASKGGLDQYGYTF - - TRBJ1-2 TRBV19